This T cell receptor beta chain was found in a study of T cell changes during pregnancy in multiple sclerosis. This CDR3 is 11 amino acids long. V was clipped by 3 bases and J by 7 bases, with 8 bases between them. Germline CDR1 and CDR2: SGHDT and YYEEEE. This clone was seen a single time. The protocol was immunoSEQ multiplex PCR, while the TCRdb copy is restricted to in-frame clones and leaves out a portion. This sample yields about 44,000 clones, of which roughly 92% are seen a single time; roughly 0.7% belongs to the top ten. The sequence came from a female donor with multiple sclerosis, enrolled in a pregnancy study. The sequenced sample was CD4+ T cells from peripheral blood mononuclear cells, obtained in the first trimester of pregnancy. V is TRBV5-6 and J is TRBJ2-7; D may be TRBD2 (5 bases). The CDR3 sequence is CASSSRREQYF. The CDR3 nucleotides are TGTGCCAGCAGCTCCCGGAGGGAGCAGTACTTC.